This paragraph covers one TCR beta chain sequence. Its antigen is currently unknown. Other DNA sequences within the sample encode an identical CDR3. The CDR3 is 14 amino acids. Germline V gives CDR1 KGHSH, CDR2 LQKENI. The ends were cut back, 0 bases at V and 0 bases at J, with 5 bases in the middle. The sample belongs to a study of shared clonotypes between healthy human individuals. TCRdb keeps only in-frame clones here, not all; method: immunoSEQ multiplex PCR. The repertoire holds hundreds of thousands of clones, with about 74% as singletons. Findings and caveats of the study: Sequencing of the sorted subsets was shown by rarefaction to be incomplete despite large depth.

The source is a woman in her thirties in good health. This chain joins TRBV18 and TRBJ1-1; D might be TRBD1 (5 bases). Sequences were obtained from memory CD4+ T cells sorted from blood. Subset defined: CD45RA-negative fraction. CDR3 amino acids: CASSPPGVNTEAFF. The CDR3 coding sequence is TGTGCCAGCTCACCACCAGGGGTGAACACTGAAGCTTTCTTT. Supplemented by reference TRBV18 and TRBJ1-1, the full variable domain reads NAGVMQNPRHLVRRRGQEARLRCSPMKGHSHVYWYRQLPEEGLKFMVYLQKENIIDESGMPKERFSAEFPKEGPSILRIQQVVRGDSAAYFCASSPPGVNTEAFFGQGTRLTVV.